The text below deals with one T cell receptor beta chain. This clonotype counts as large (0.1 to 1%). Its antigen remains undetermined. Base qualities are not at hand, and no much larger clone is one base apart. The CDR3 holds 17 amino acids from the cysteine to the phenylalanine. The CDR3 DNA has 51 bases and is translated from base 1. Trimmed from V: 0 bases; trimmed from J: 7 bases; junction bases lacking a gene match: 13. The germline V gene yields LGHNA for CDR1 and YNFKEQ for CDR2. The sample comes from a study. Sequencing used an Illumina MiSeq. The public reads were reprocessed in TCRdb via fastp at Q25 and MiXCR, keeping in-frame beta chains. A single entry per CDR3 protein holds the most common genes and DNA from its merged rows. This sample holds roughly 690 distinct CDR3 sequences; approximately 8.3% were observed only once. Together, the top ten hold 22% of the sample.

The source of this sequence is a human donor with rheumatoid arthritis. The sequence links TRBV4-2 to TRBJ1-2, with 8 bases in between that match TRBD1. The source material was CD4+ T cells from synovial fluid. At the DNA level, the sequence is TGTGCCAGCAGCCAAGATCTGCGGACAGGGCGAGCAGGTGGCTACACCTTC. This sequence encodes CASSQDLRTGRAGGYTF.